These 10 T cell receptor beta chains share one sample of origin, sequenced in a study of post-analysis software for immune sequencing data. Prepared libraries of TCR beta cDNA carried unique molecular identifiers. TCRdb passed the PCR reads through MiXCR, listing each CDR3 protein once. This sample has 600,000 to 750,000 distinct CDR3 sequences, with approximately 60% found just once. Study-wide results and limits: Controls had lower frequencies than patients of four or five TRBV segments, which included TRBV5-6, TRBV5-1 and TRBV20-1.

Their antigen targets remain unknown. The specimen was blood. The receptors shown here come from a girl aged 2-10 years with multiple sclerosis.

CDR3: CASRPKGGAGETQYF. The CDR3 DNA follows: TGCGCCAGCCGGCCTAAAGGGGGAGCGGGTGAGACCCAGTACTTC. The chain has TRBV5-1 and TRBJ2-7; either TRBD1 or TRBD2 may supply D (6 bases each). The J call is in doubt because the DNA end fits TRBJ2-5 better. This CDR3 spans 15 amino acids. Germline CDR1 and CDR2: SGHRS and YFSETQ.

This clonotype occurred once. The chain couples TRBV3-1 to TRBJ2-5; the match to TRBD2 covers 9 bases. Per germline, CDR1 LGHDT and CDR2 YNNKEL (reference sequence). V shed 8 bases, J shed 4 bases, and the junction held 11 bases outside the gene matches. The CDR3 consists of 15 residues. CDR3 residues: CASARASGNRETQYF. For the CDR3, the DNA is TGTGCCAGCGCCCGGGCTAGCGGGAATCGAGAGACCCAGTACTTC.

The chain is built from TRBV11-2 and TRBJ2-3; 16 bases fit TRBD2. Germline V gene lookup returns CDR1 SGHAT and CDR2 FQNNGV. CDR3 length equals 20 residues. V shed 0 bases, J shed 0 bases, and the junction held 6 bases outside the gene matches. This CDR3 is CASSLEAPGLAGGSTDTQYF. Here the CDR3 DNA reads TGTGCCAGCAGCTTAGAAGCCCCGGGACTAGCGGGGGGGAGCACAGATACGCAGTATTTT.

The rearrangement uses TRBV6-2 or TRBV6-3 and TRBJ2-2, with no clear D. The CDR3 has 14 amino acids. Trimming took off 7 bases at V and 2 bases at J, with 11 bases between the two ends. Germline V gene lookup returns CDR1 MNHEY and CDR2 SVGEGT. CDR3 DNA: TGTGCCAGCATTCAACGAGGAAACACCGGGGAGCTGTTTTTT. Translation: CASIQRGNTGELFF.

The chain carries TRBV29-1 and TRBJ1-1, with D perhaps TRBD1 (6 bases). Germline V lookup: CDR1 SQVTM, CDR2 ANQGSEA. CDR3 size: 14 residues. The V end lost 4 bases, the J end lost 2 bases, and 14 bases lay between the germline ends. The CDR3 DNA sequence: TGCAGCGTTGTTACAGGGCACCAAAACACTGAAGCTTTCTTT. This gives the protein CSVVTGHQNTEAFF.

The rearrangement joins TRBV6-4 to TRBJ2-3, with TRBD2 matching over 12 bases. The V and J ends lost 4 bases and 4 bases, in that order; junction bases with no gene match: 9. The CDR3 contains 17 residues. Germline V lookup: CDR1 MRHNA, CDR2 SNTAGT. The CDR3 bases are TGTGCCAGCAGTGCCCCTCCTAGCGGGGGGGCGTCAGATACGCAGTATTTT. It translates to CASSAPPSGGASDTQYF.

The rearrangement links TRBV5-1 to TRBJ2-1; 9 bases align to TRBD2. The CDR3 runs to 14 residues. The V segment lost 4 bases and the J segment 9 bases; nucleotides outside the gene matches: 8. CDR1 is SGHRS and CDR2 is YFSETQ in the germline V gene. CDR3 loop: CASSGAGGPLEQFF. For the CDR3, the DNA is TGCGCCAGCAGCGGGGCGGGAGGGCCCCTTGAGCAGTTCTTC.

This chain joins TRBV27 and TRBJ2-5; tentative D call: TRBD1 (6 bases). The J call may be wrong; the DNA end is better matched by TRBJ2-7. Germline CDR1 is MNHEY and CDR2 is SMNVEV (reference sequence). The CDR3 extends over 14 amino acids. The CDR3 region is CASRFQGIAYEQYF. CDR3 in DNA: TGTGCCAGCAGGTTCCAGGGGATAGCCTACGAGCAGTACTTC.

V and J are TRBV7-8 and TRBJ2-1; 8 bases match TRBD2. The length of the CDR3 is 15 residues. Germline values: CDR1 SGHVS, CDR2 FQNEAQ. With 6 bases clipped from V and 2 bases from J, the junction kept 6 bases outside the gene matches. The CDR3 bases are TGTGCCAGCAGTAGACTAGCGAGAACCTACAATGAGCAGTTCTTC. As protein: CASSRLARTYNEQFF.

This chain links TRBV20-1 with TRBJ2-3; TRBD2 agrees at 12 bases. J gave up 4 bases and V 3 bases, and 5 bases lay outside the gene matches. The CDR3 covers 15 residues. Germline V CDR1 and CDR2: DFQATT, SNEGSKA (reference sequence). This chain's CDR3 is CSASRTSGKPDTQYF. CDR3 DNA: TGCAGTGCTAGTAGGACTAGCGGGAAACCAGATACGCAGTATTTT.